These 10 T cell receptor beta chains came from one sample sequenced in a study of blood T cell repertoires in COVID-19. Assay used: immunoSEQ multiplex PCR; TCRdb lists only in-frame clones, some missing. The sample includes 95,000 to 110,000 clones, 87% of them seen just once. Sequenced material: peripheral blood. Every receptor here comes from a man aged 45 to 65 in a cohort sampled during active COVID-19.

The chain is built from TRBV4-1 and TRBJ1-5; 8 bases match TRBD1. The CDR3 has 15 residues. Losses at the gene ends were 4 bases for V and 3 bases for J; bases not matched to a gene: 5. CDR1 is MGHRA and CDR2 is YSYEKL in the germline V gene. CDR3 sequence (DNA): TGCGCCAGCAGCCGAGAGACAGGGGACAATCAGCCCCAGCATTTT. Translating gives CASSRETGDNQPQHF.

The chain joins TRBV7-3 to TRBJ2-5; D is uncertain. The V and J ends lost 0 bases and 0 bases respectively, with 11 bases between them. The CDR3 consists of 16 residues. Germline loops: CDR1 SGHTA, CDR2 FQGTGA. CDR3 protein: CASSLTIGTNQETQYF. DNA of the CDR3: TGTGCCAGCAGCTTAACGATTGGCACCAACCAAGAGACCCAGTACTTC. The complete variable domain, with remaining parts taken from reference TRBV7-3 and TRBJ2-5, reads GAGVSQTPSNKVTEKGKYVELRCDPISGHTALYWYRQSLGQGPEFLIYFQGTGAADDSGLPNDRFFAVRPEGSVSTLKIQRTERGDSAVYLCASSLTIGTNQETQYFGPGTRLLVL.

This clone was detected only once. The V gene is TRBV6-5, the J gene TRBJ1-3; 9 positions agree with TRBD1. Germline lookup yields CDR1 MNHEY and CDR2 SVGAGI. CDR3 length equals 15 residues. The ends lost 10 bases at V and 3 bases at J; junction bases unmatched: 10. The CDR3 sequence: CATSGTGHGGNTIYF. In nucleotides, the CDR3 is TGTGCCACGTCCGGGACAGGGCATGGTGGAAACACCATATATTTT.

The chain is built from TRBV5-1 and TRBJ2-3; TRBD2 matches at 7 bases. V lost 0 bases to trimming and J lost 1 base; unmatched junction nucleotides: 8. The germline V gene has CDR1 SGHRS and CDR2 YFSETQ. There are 17 residues in the CDR3. CDR3 DNA sequence: TGCGCCAGCAGCTTGGCCCGAAGCGGGGTGGGCACAGATACGCAGTATTTT. Translated, it gives CASSLARSGVGTDTQYF.

The chain has TRBV12-3 or TRBV12-4 and TRBJ2-2; tentative D call: TRBD1 (5 bases). This CDR3 region has 13 residues. Trimming shortened V by 5 bases and J by 1 base, and 5 bases separated the two germline ends. The chain's CDR3 is CASSQGNTGELFF. CDR3 coding DNA: TGTGCCAGCAGTCAGGGGAACACCGGGGAGCTGTTTTTT.

This clone was counted between two and nine times. DNA for the CDR3: TGTGCCAGCAGCAGTAGGACAGGGGCAACACCCCTCCACTTT. Translating gives CASSSRTGATPLHF. The V and J genes are TRBV16 and TRBJ1-6; 9 positions agree with TRBD1. Germline V gene lookup returns CDR1 KGHSY and CDR2 FQNENV. The ends lost 5 bases at V and 11 bases at J; junction bases unmatched: 7. This CDR3 has 14 residues.

The V gene is TRBV29-1, the J gene TRBJ2-7; a possible D gene is TRBD1 (6 bases). Trimming shortened V by 6 bases and J by 1 base, and 7 bases separated the two germline ends. Germline V gene data show CDR1 as SQVTM and CDR2 as ANQGSEA. The CDR3 is 11 residues long. In nucleotides, the CDR3 is TGCAGCGTCGGACAGTCCTACGAGCAGTACTTC. Its translation is CSVGQSYEQYF.

This clone was seen just once. The chain combines TRBV7-6 with TRBJ1-3, with a tentative D call TRBD1 (5 bases). Trimming cost V 0 bases and J 0 bases, with 6 bases left between them. Germline-derived CDR1 and CDR2 are SGHVS and FNYEAQ. The CDR3 extends over 15 amino acids. CDR3 bases: TGTGCCAGCAGCTTAGCGACAGACTCTGGAAACACCATATATTTT. It specifies CASSLATDSGNTIYF. Using reference TRBV7-6 and TRBJ1-3 for the parts outside the CDR3, the full variable domain is GAGVSQSPRYKVTKRGQDVALRCDPISGHVSLYWYRQALGQGPEFLTYFNYEAQQDKSGLPNDRFSAERPEGSISTLTIQRTEQRDSAMYRCASSLATDSGNTIYFGEGSWLTVV.

This rearrangement joins TRBV5-1 to TRBJ1-4, with D maybe TRBD1 (6 bases). CDR3 size: 14 residues. Germline V gives CDR1 SGHRS, CDR2 YFSETQ. V was clipped by 0 bases and J by 8 bases, with 11 bases between them. The CDR3 coding sequence is TGCGCCAGCAGCTTGGGCAGGGGACGGGAAAAACTGTTTTTT. It encodes CASSLGRGREKLFF.

This rearrangement joins TRBV6-6 to TRBJ1-1; the match to TRBD1 covers 7 bases. V was pared by 4 bases and J by 5 bases, with 13 bases of the junction left unmatched. Germline assignment: CDR1 MNHNY and CDR2 SVGAGI (reference sequence). This CDR3 region has 16 residues. CDR3 in DNA: TGTGCCAGCAGTTTAACAGGGGATCCCCCTCGGACTGAAGCTTTCTTT. It yields the protein CASSLTGDPPRTEAFF.